The next 14 T cell receptor beta chains were all read from a single sample in a study of T cell repertoires in cytomegalovirus infection. TCRdb re-analysed the reads in MiXCR, keeping a single row per CDR3 protein. The sample shows over 150,000 distinct CDR3 sequences, approximately 17% of them seen only once. The material sequenced was CD8+ T cells from PBMCs. These receptors were obtained from a human donor in good health (CMV status not recorded). Some clones in this sample may be carry-over from other donors' samples.

This clonotype was seen a handful of times. The chain is built from TRBV7-2 and TRBJ2-2; 7 bases align to TRBD2. The germline CDR1 and CDR2 sequences are SGHTA and FQGNSA. The V and J ends lost 2 bases and 0 bases, in that order; junction bases with no gene match: 3. The CDR3 totals 16 residues. The DNA for the CDR3 is TGTGCCAGCAGCTTAAACGGGGGGACGAACACCGGGGAGCTGTTTTTT. Protein sequence: CASSLNGGTNTGELFF.

This clonotype was counted many times. This chain connects TRBV7-6 to TRBJ1-1, with D maybe TRBD1 (5 bases). V lost 1 base, J lost 3 bases, and 36 bases lay in between. This CDR3 spans 23 amino acids. CDR1 and CDR2 from the germline V gene are SGHVS and FNYEAQ. CDR3 residues: CASSLDPLGGGSHHGSMDTEAFF. The CDR3 nucleotides are TGTGCCAGCAGCTTAGACCCGTTGGGTGGGGGTTCCCATCATGGGTCAATGGACACTGAAGCTTTCTTT.

The chain uses TRBV7-6 and TRBJ2-5; a possible D gene is TRBD2 (6 bases). CDR1 and CDR2 from the germline V gene are SGHVS and FNYEAQ. CDR3 size: 15 residues. Trimming left V 1 base short and J 2 bases short, with 11 bases between. The DNA of the CDR3 is TGTGCCAGCAGCTTAGACGGGCGGGGACAAGAGACCCAGTACTTC. Protein: CASSLDGRGQETQYF.

This clonotype was seen only a few times. The chain links TRBV7-9 to TRBJ2-7, with 7 nucleotides matching TRBD1. The CDR3 loop spans 15 amino acids. V dropped 2 bases and J dropped 2; count of bases not matched to a gene: 6. CDR1 and CDR2 from the germline V gene are SEHNR and FQNEAQ (reference sequence). The CDR3 DNA is TGTGCCAGCAGCTTATATTGGGACAGAACCTACGAGCAGTACTTC. It translates to CASSLYWDRTYEQYF.

This clonotype was detected a few times. The V gene is TRBV14, the J gene TRBJ1-3; tentative D call: TRBD1 (6 bases). Germline values: CDR1 SGHDN, CDR2 FVKESK. There are 16 residues in the CDR3. The V end lost 0 bases, the J end lost 4 bases, and 13 bases lay between the germline ends. Here the CDR3 DNA reads TGTGCCAGCAGCCAAGATCCATCAGGGGACGGAAACACCATATATTTT. Translating it yields CASSQDPSGDGNTIYF.

In its sample, this clonotype was seen a few times. The chain combines TRBV7-2 with TRBJ1-5; 8 nucleotides align to TRBD1. The ends lost 4 bases at V and 5 bases at J; junction bases unmatched: 7. The CDR3 covers 15 residues. Germline-derived CDR1 and CDR2 are SGHTA and FQGNSA. In DNA form, the CDR3 reads TGTGCCAGCAGCTCAAACGGGGACAGGCATCAGCCCCAGCATTTT. This sequence encodes CASSSNGDRHQPQHF.

The chain has TRBV4-1 and TRBJ2-5; 9 bases align to TRBD2. The germline V gene has CDR1 MGHRA and CDR2 YSYEKL. The V gene end was trimmed by 3 bases and the J gene end by 3 bases; junction bases not matched to a gene: 5. The CDR3 totals 15 residues. The DNA of the CDR3 is TGCGCCAGCAGCCATCCAATAGCGGGGGAAGAGACCCAGTACTTC. This gives the protein CASSHPIAGEETQYF.

This clonotype showed up just a few times. The genes are TRBV12-3 or TRBV12-4 and TRBJ1-1; TRBD1 matches at 7 bases. V gave up 7 bases and J gave up 4 bases; unmatched junction bases: 15. The CDR3 is made up of 16 amino acids. The CDR3 is CASISRWGQRGTEAFF. DNA for the CDR3: TGTGCCAGCATCTCCCGGTGGGGACAGCGGGGCACTGAAGCTTTCTTT.

This clonotype turned up a few times. The chain employs TRBV2 and TRBJ2-2; D gene uncertain. Trimming took 0 bases from V and 6 from J, leaving 8 bases between them. The CDR3 is 14 residues long. Germline V CDR1 and CDR2: SNHLY, FYNNEI. In DNA, the CDR3 is TGTGCCAGCAGTGAAGCCAAAGGGCCCGGGGAGCTGTTTTTT. Its translation is CASSEAKGPGELFF.

V usage is TRBV10-3 and J usage is TRBJ2-7; D is uncertain. The CDR3 consists of 13 residues. V gave up 6 bases and J gave up 4 bases, with 13 bases separating them. The V gene's germline CDR1 is ENHRY and CDR2 SYGVKD. The CDR3 DNA sequence: TGTGCCATCAGCGGGCAAGATAATTACGAGCAGTACTTC. Translated, it gives CAISGQDNYEQYF.

This clonotype was recorded a few times. The chain uses TRBV7-2 and TRBJ2-7, with no clear D. Trimming left V 5 bases short and J 4 bases short, with 15 bases between. Germline-derived CDR1 and CDR2 are SGHTA and FQGNSA. The CDR3 runs 14 residues. In DNA form, the CDR3 reads TGTGCCAGCAGCGCGGCGCCGGCCCCATACGAGCAGTACTTC. It yields the protein CASSAAPAPYEQYF. The full variable domain, in which reference TRBV7-2 and TRBJ2-7 provide the parts outside the CDR3, is GAGVSQSPSNKVTEKGKDVELRCDPISGHTALYWYRQSLGQGLEFLIYFQGNSAPDKSGLPSDRFSAERTGGSVSTLTIQRTQQEDSAVYLCASSAAPAPYEQYFGPGTRLTVT.

The chain has TRBV28 and TRBJ2-5; D is perhaps TRBD2 (7 bases). The length of the CDR3 is 16 residues. V was clipped by 6 bases and J by 4 bases, with 21 bases between them. Germline CDR1 reads MDHEN; CDR2 reads SYDVKM. The CDR3 DNA sequence: TGTGCCAGCAGCCGGAGGGGGGGCGAGTTGGGAGAGACCCAGTACTTC. It encodes CASSRRGGELGETQYF. Full variable domain (rest looked up from reference TRBV28 and TRBJ2-5): DVKVTQSSRYLVKRTGEKVFLECVQDMDHENMFWYRQDPGLGLRLIYFSYDVKMKEKGDIPEGYSVSREKKERFSLILESASTNQTSMYLCASSRRGGELGETQYFGPGTRLLVL.

This clonotype appeared many times. The J gene is TRBJ1-1, the V gene TRBV29-1; the D is unclear. Trimming took off 1 base at V and 0 bases at J, with 9 bases between the two ends. CDR1 is SQVTM, CDR2 ANQGSEA, per germline. The CDR3 consists of 14 residues. The chain's CDR3 is CSVEGLGMNTEAFF. The CDR3 coding sequence is TGCAGCGTTGAAGGTCTGGGCATGAACACTGAAGCTTTCTTT.

This clonotype was observed a few times. The chain couples TRBV7-9 to TRBJ1-6; D gene uncertain. Germline V lookup: CDR1 SEHNR, CDR2 FQNEAQ (reference sequence). Between the trimmed V and J ends, which lost 4 bases and 11 bases, there was a span of 12 bases. The CDR3 consists of 13 residues. In DNA, the CDR3 is TGTGCCAGCAGCTACGCCCTGAGGGCACCCCTCCACTTT. Translated, it gives CASSYALRAPLHF. Variable domain in full (rest from reference TRBV7-9 and TRBJ1-6): DTGVSQNPRHKITKRGQNVTFRCDPISEHNRLYWYRQTLGQGPEFLTYFQNEAQLEKSRLLSDRFSAERPKGSFSTLEIQRTEQGDSAMYLCASSYALRAPLHFGNGTRLTVT.